One sample yielded the 30 T cell receptor beta chains listed below, sequenced in a study of T cells in Graves' hyperthyroidism and ophthalmopathy. What was amplified from RNA transcripts were TCR beta CDR3 regions. HTBI primers drove first-round RT-PCR of the TCR CDR3. TCRdb analysed the multiplex PCR reads with MiXCR anew, one entry per CDR3 protein. The sample has 300,000 to 500,000 distinct CDR3 sequences; roughly an eighth are singletons. Sequenced: blood. The receptors were gathered from a man aged 50 to 59 with Graves' ophthalmopathy.

The rearrangement joins TRBV7-9 to TRBJ2-7; no reliable D call. Germline lookup yields CDR1 SEHNR and CDR2 FQNEAQ (reference sequence). The CDR3 is 14 amino acids. V lost 6 bases and J lost 7, with 19 bases in between. The CDR3 region has the DNA TGTGCCAGCAGTCTGTCCGTTGGCGCCGGGGAGCAGTACTTC. This sequence encodes CASSLSVGAGEQYF.

The chain has TRBV7-3 and TRBJ2-3; no reliable D call. This CDR3 comprises 13 residues. The V gene's germline CDR1 is SGHTA and CDR2 FQGTGA. V was pared by 3 bases and J by 4 bases, with 8 bases between. The CDR3 reads CASSFGVPDTQYF. In nucleotides, the CDR3 is TGTGCCAGCAGCTTCGGAGTACCAGATACGCAGTATTTT.

This clonotype was found many times. The genes are TRBV27 and TRBJ1-2, with 7 bases lining up with TRBD1. V was clipped by 4 bases and J by 5 bases; unmatched bases: 7. Germline V gene sequence: CDR1 MNHEY, CDR2 SMNVEV (reference sequence). The CDR3 runs to 14 residues. Here the CDR3 reads CASSSRSGGYGYTF. The CDR3 DNA reads as TGTGCCAGCAGTTCCCGCTCAGGGGGTTATGGCTACACCTTC.

The sample holds a few counts of this clonotype. The genes are TRBV4-1 and TRBJ2-3, with D maybe TRBD1 (5 bases). The V end was cut by 1 base, the J end by 3 bases, with 14 bases between. The CDR3 spans 16 residues. Germline CDR1 MGHRA, CDR2 YSYEKL. CDR3 region: CASSQGKGSGTDTQYF. DNA of the CDR3: TGCGCCAGCAGCCAAGGAAAGGGGTCTGGAACAGATACGCAGTATTTT.

This clonotype was counted at least ten times. The genes are TRBV3-1 and TRBJ1-1, with D maybe TRBD1 (5 bases). Germline V gene lookup returns CDR1 LGHDT and CDR2 YNNKEL (reference sequence). The CDR3 has 14 amino acids. The V end lost 4 bases, the J end lost 1 base, and 10 bases lay between the germline ends. The CDR3 nucleotides read TGTGCCAGCAGCCGGGGGGTGGAGAACACTGAAGCTTTCTTT. Translating gives CASSRGVENTEAFF.

This clonotype has more than one count but fewer than ten. The CDR3: CASSPQGIAAKNIQYF. CDR3 DNA: TGTGCCAGCTCGCCCCAAGGCATAGCAGCCAAAAACATTCAGTACTTC. The genes are TRBV18 and TRBJ2-4; D uncertain. CDR3 length equals 16 residues. CDR1 KGHSH and CDR2 LQKENI come from the germline V gene. Trimming stripped 6 bases from V and 0 bases from J, with 15 bases between. Variable domain in full (rest from reference TRBV18 and TRBJ2-4): NAGVMQNPRHLVRRRGQEARLRCSPMKGHSHVYWYRQLPEEGLKFMVYLQKENIIDESGMPKERFSAEFPKEGPSILRIQQVVRGDSAAYFCASSPQGIAAKNIQYFGAGTRLSVL.

In this sample, this clonotype turned up many times. The chain uses TRBV11-2 and TRBJ1-1, with TRBD1 as a possible D gene (6 bases). The V and J ends lost 5 bases and 10 bases respectively, with 11 bases between them. The V gene's germline CDR1 is SGHAT and CDR2 FQNNGV. The CDR3 is 11 amino acids. The CDR3 DNA follows: TGTGCCAGCAGCGTGGGGGGCTTAGCTTTCTTT. Its protein product is CASSVGGLAFF.

There are many counts of this clonotype. This chain connects TRBV5-1 to TRBJ1-6; 8 nucleotides agree with TRBD1. The germline gives CDR1 SGHRS, CDR2 YFSETQ. This CDR3 has 18 residues. The V gene end was trimmed by 3 bases and the J gene end by 5 bases; junction bases not matched to a gene: 13. CDR3 sequence: CASSSRTGNYNDNSPLHF. DNA for the CDR3: TGCGCCAGCAGCTCCAGGACAGGGAATTATAATGATAATTCACCCCTCCACTTT.

The gene calls are TRBV5-6 and TRBJ2-5; 9 bases align to TRBD2. V shed 5 bases, J shed 2 bases, and the junction held 4 bases outside the gene matches. The CDR3 consists of 14 residues. Germline V gene lookup returns CDR1 SGHDT and CDR2 YYEEEE. CDR3 coding DNA: TGTGCCAGCAGGCTAGCGGGAAGTCAAGAGACCCAGTACTTC. Protein: CASRLAGSQETQYF.

There are many counts of this clonotype. The V and J genes are TRBV6-2 or TRBV6-3 and TRBJ2-1; no clear D. The CDR3 covers 12 residues. The V gene lost 2 bases and the J gene lost 10 bases, with 9 bases spanning the gap. Germline assignment: CDR1 MNHEY and CDR2 SVGEGT. This CDR3 is CASSYQRLEQFF. DNA for the CDR3: TGTGCCAGCAGTTACCAGCGACTGGAGCAGTTCTTC.

The chain recombines TRBV11-3 with TRBJ2-5; TRBD2 matches at 10 bases. There are 16 residues in the CDR3. Trimming took 1 base from V and 1 from J; bases not matched to a gene: 3. The germline V gene has CDR1 SGHNT and CDR2 YENEEA. The DNA of the CDR3 is TGTGCCAGCAGCTTAGTTGCTAGCGGGGGCCAAGAGACCCAGTACTTC. It is translated as CASSLVASGGQETQYF.

This clonotype has ten or more counts. The chain has TRBV7-8 and TRBJ2-7, with a tentative D call TRBD2 (6 bases). The CDR3 is made up of 14 amino acids. V was pared by 3 bases and J by 7 bases, with 16 bases between. Per the germline V gene, CDR1 is SGHVS and CDR2 is FQNEAQ. CDR3 residues: CASSLGLQTLEQYF. The CDR3 DNA sequence: TGTGCCAGCAGCTTGGGACTGCAAACTTTAGAGCAGTACTTC.

This clonotype showed up many times. CDR3 in amino acids: CASRGSSGELFF. The CDR3 bases are TGTGCCAGCAGGGGGAGTTCCGGGGAGCTGTTTTTT. The chain joins TRBV3-1 to TRBJ2-2; TRBD2 might be the D (5 bases). The CDR3 is made up of 12 amino acids. V was shortened by 6 bases and J by 6 bases, with 8 bases between the two germline ends. CDR1 is LGHDT, CDR2 YNNKEL, per germline (reference sequence).

The rearrangement links TRBV6-5 to TRBJ2-3; TRBD2 matches at 13 bases. Germline assignment: CDR1 MNHEY and CDR2 SVGAGI. This CDR3 is built from 17 residues. Unmatched junction bases numbered 3, after V lost 0 bases and J lost 3 bases. CDR3 amino acids: CASSYSTSGRKTDTQYF. The DNA of the CDR3 is TGTGCCAGCAGTTACTCGACTAGCGGGAGGAAAACAGATACGCAGTATTTT.

Remarks on this clonotype: A junction end diverges from the germline sequence, so it may reflect a read error. This chain connects TRBV7-7 to TRBJ2-1; 9 nucleotides match TRBD2. This CDR3 is built from 21 residues. Germline-derived CDR1 and CDR2 are SSHAT and FNYEAQ (reference sequence). CDR3 residues: CASSLKLAGSPRYQEYIEQFF. The CDR3 nucleotides are TGTGCTAGCAGCTTAAAGCTAGCGGGATCGCCCCGGTACCAGGAATACATTGAGCAGTTCTTC. The whole variable domain, remainder taken from reference TRBV7-7 and TRBJ2-1, is GAGVSQSPRYKVTKRGQDVTLRCDPISSHATLYWYQQALGQGPEFLTYFNYEAQPDKSGLPSDRFSAERPEGSISTLTIQRTEQRDSAMYRCASSLKLAGSPRYQEYIEQFFGPGTRLTVL.

This clonotype was picked up a small number of times. The V and J genes are TRBV2 and TRBJ1-5; D gene uncertain. CDR1 SNHLY and CDR2 FYNNEI come from the germline V gene. V lost 6 bases to trimming and J lost 6 bases, with 12 bases between them. This CDR3 region has 13 residues. CDR3 sequence (DNA): TGTGCCAGCAGAAAGGGTTTAACTCAGCCCCAGCATTTT. Its protein product is CASRKGLTQPQHF.

Concerning this clonotype itself: A single base separates this from a much larger clone, so it may be a read error. The V call is TRBV20-1, the J call TRBJ1-2; D not certain. The CDR3 sequence is 15 residues long. Germline CDR1 and CDR2: DFQATT and SNEGSKA (reference sequence). The CDR3 here is CSARESPFGNYGYIF. CDR3 in DNA: TGCAGTGCTAGAGAATCCCCGTTCGGGAACTATGGCTACATCTTC.

This clonotype has a count of ten or more. CDR3: CSARDYRGYTSSYEQYF. In DNA form, the CDR3 reads TGCAGTGCTAGAGATTACAGGGGGTATACGAGCTCCTACGAGCAGTACTTC. V and J are TRBV20-1 and TRBJ2-7; the match to TRBD1 covers 8 bases. Germline V gives CDR1 DFQATT, CDR2 SNEGSKA (reference sequence). The J segment lost 0 bases and the V segment lost 0 bases, leaving 10 bases of the junction unmatched. The CDR3 covers 17 residues.

The chain couples TRBV7-2 to TRBJ2-7; tentatively, D is TRBD1 or TRBD2 (5 bases each). Germline loops: CDR1 SGHTA, CDR2 FQGNSA. V gave up 5 bases and J gave up 2 bases, with 13 bases separating them. The CDR3 runs to 14 residues. CDR3 coding DNA: TGTGCCAGCAGCCGGGACCCAGGACCCTACGAGCAGTACTTC. Protein sequence: CASSRDPGPYEQYF.

This clonotype was recorded at least ten times. The chain recombines TRBV7-9 with TRBJ1-5; TRBD1 might be the D (5 bases). The CDR3 extends over 13 amino acids. The germline V gene encodes CDR1 SEHNR and CDR2 FQNEAQ (reference sequence). V was cut by 8 bases and J by 7 bases, with 15 bases left in between. The CDR3: CASVRQGEQPQHF. The CDR3 DNA sequence: TGTGCCAGCGTCCGGCAGGGCGAACAGCCCCAGCATTTT. The full variable domain, in which reference TRBV7-9 and TRBJ1-5 provide the parts outside the CDR3, is DTGVSQNPRHKITKRGQNVTFRCDPISEHNRLYWYRQTLGQGPEFLTYFQNEAQLEKSRLLSDRFSAERPKGSFSTLEIQRTEQGDSAMYLCASVRQGEQPQHFGDGTRLSIL.

This clonotype appeared a few times. The chain recombines TRBV18 with TRBJ2-3, with 11 bases that match TRBD2. Unmatched junction bases numbered 7, after V lost 4 bases and J lost 4 bases. Looked up from germline, CDR1 is KGHSH and CDR2 is LQKENI. The CDR3 has 16 residues. DNA of the CDR3: TGTGCCAGCTCACAGACTAGCGGGACGGGGCCAGATACGCAGTATTTT. Translation: CASSQTSGTGPDTQYF.

This clonotype was recorded at least ten times. The V gene is TRBV30, the J gene TRBJ2-7; TRBD2 agrees at 10 bases. Germline V gene lookup returns CDR1 GTSNPN and CDR2 SVGIG (reference sequence). After removal of 4 bases from V and 1 base from J, the junction contained 7 bases not matched to a gene. The CDR3 length is 15 residues. CDR3 loop: CAWKTWTSGSYEQYF. CDR3 nucleotides: TGTGCCTGGAAAACATGGACTAGCGGTTCCTACGAGCAGTACTTC. The full variable domain, rest sourced from reference TRBV30 and TRBJ2-7, is SQTIHQWPATLVQPVGSPLSLECTVEGTSNPNLYWYRQAAGRGLQLLFYSVGIGQISSEVPQNLSASRPQDRQFILSSKKLLLSDSGFYLCAWKTWTSGSYEQYFGPGTRLTVT.

This rearrangement joins TRBV11-3 to TRBJ2-1; 13 nucleotides line up with TRBD2. Germline V gene data show CDR1 as SGHNT and CDR2 as YENEEA. The CDR3 is 18 amino acids. After removal of 1 base from V and 0 bases from J, the junction contained 3 bases not matched to a gene. In nucleotides, the CDR3 is TGTGCCAGCAGCTTAGGGACTAGCGGGAGTGGCTCCTACAATGAGCAGTTCTTC. It codes for CASSLGTSGSGSYNEQFF.

This clonotype was detected many times. This sequence joins TRBV12-3 or TRBV12-4 and TRBJ2-3; D is undetermined. Trimming left V 2 bases short and J 13 bases short, with 19 bases between. The CDR3 runs 14 residues. In DNA form, the CDR3 reads TGTGCCAGCAGTTTATCCCCGAGACCCATGACGAAGTATTTT. Amino acid sequence: CASSLSPRPMTKYF.

This clonotype was detected a few times. The chain carries TRBV20-1 and TRBJ2-3, with 10 positions matching TRBD2. The germline gives CDR1 DFQATT, CDR2 SNEGSKA (reference sequence). The trim removed 6 bases at V and 9 bases at J, leaving 15 bases unmatched. The CDR3 is made up of 15 amino acids. This chain's CDR3 is CSAERSGRASSTQYF. Written as DNA, the CDR3 is TGCAGTGCCGAACGGAGCGGGAGGGCCTCGTCCACGCAGTATTTT.

The CDR3 here is CAERVGPNTGELFF. As DNA, the CDR3 is TGTGCCGAACGGGTGGGGCCGAACACCGGGGAGCTGTTTTTT. The V gene is TRBV6-1, the J gene TRBJ2-2; D is perhaps TRBD1 (5 bases). The V gene lost 11 bases and the J gene lost 0 bases, with 13 bases spanning the gap. The germline V gene encodes CDR1 MNHNS and CDR2 SASEGT. This CDR3 comprises 14 residues.

The sample holds a few counts of this clonotype. The chain is built from TRBV27 and TRBJ2-7; TRBD2 matches 7 bases. The germline gives CDR1 MNHEY, CDR2 SMNVEV (reference sequence). This CDR3 has 15 amino acids. V lost 2 bases and J lost 4; bases outside the gene matches: 8. CDR3 amino acids: CASSLGGSAVYEQYF. The DNA of the CDR3 is TGTGCCAGCAGTTTAGGCGGGAGCGCCGTATACGAGCAGTACTTC.

This clonotype showed up just a few times. J is TRBJ1-2 and V is TRBV2; unclear D gene. V lost 8 bases and J 2 bases, leaving 18 bases between the germline ends. This CDR3 is 15 amino acids long. Germline CDR1 is SNHLY and CDR2 is FYNNEI. The CDR3 coding sequence is TGTGCCAGCGTTTCCCGGGAACCAACCAACTATGGCTACACCTTC. This codes for CASVSREPTNYGYTF.

V is TRBV18 and J is TRBJ2-1; 10 bases are shared with TRBD2. The CDR3 extends over 13 amino acids. The J segment lost 14 bases and the V segment lost 5 bases, leaving 9 bases of the junction unmatched. Germline V gene data show CDR1 as KGHSH and CDR2 as LQKENI. Here the CDR3 reads CASSAGTSDVKFF. CDR3 bases: TGTGCCAGCTCAGCAGGGACTAGCGATGTCAAGTTCTTC.

Notes on this clonotype: Likely a read error: the CDR3 ends without its conserved phenylalanine or tryptophan. The chain is built from TRBV4-1 and TRBJ2-3; 8 nucleotides align to TRBD2. The J segment lost 0 bases and the V segment lost 1 base, leaving 6 bases of the junction unmatched. This CDR3 is built from 17 residues. In germline, CDR1 is MGHRA, CDR2 YSYEKL. The CDR3: CASSQAAGGLSTDTQYL. DNA for the CDR3: TGCGCCAGCAGCCAAGCGGCGGGAGGACTTAGCACAGATACGCAGTATCTT.